Listed here are 25 T cell receptor beta chains from one sample, sequenced in a study of blood T cell repertoires in COVID-19. Repertoires were generated with immunoSEQ multiplex PCR, while TCRdb's copy carries only in-frame clones and drops some. Of about 220,000 clones in the sample, approximately 90% are singletons; the top ten hold about 3%. Sequences were obtained from PBMCs or T cells enriched from blood (not recorded which). These receptors were collected from a woman aged 18-30 years in a cohort exposed to, infected with or recovered from COVID-19 (not recorded which).

This chain links TRBV5-1 with TRBJ2-7; 8 nucleotides line up with TRBD2. Germline V gene lookup returns CDR1 SGHRS and CDR2 YFSETQ. V dropped 0 bases and J dropped 0; count of bases not matched to a gene: 11. The length of the CDR3 is 18 residues. The CDR3 loop reads CASSLGSAAGGYSYEQYF. The DNA of the CDR3 is TGCGCCAGCAGCTTGGGTAGTGCGGCGGGGGGCTACTCCTACGAGCAGTACTTC.

The genes are TRBV9 and TRBJ1-4, with a weak D call TRBD1 (6 bases). Germline assignment: CDR1 SGDLS and CDR2 YYNGEE. This CDR3 is 15 amino acids long. The V gene lost 4 bases and the J gene lost 3 bases, with 13 bases spanning the gap. DNA for the CDR3: TGTGCCAGCAGCCCGTGGACAGATCCTAATGAAAAACTGTTTTTT. It translates to CASSPWTDPNEKLFF.

This clone was observed a handful of times. The rearrangement joins TRBV28 to TRBJ2-3; 9 nucleotides align to TRBD2. The germline gives CDR1 MDHEN, CDR2 SYDVKM. The trim removed 6 bases at V and 4 bases at J, leaving 11 bases unmatched. This CDR3 spans 16 amino acids. In DNA, the CDR3 is TGTGCCAGCAGCCGCGGGAGGGGACTGATGGCAGATACGCAGTATTTT. Protein sequence: CASSRGRGLMADTQYF.

The V call is TRBV2, the J call TRBJ2-3; 11 bases fit TRBD2. Germline CDR1 is SNHLY and CDR2 is FYNNEI. Trimming removed 8 bases from V and 2 bases from J; junction bases left unmatched: 15. The CDR3 extends over 18 amino acids. CDR3 nucleotides: TGTGCCAGCCGCCGCCGGGGTAGCGGGAGGGCCTACACAGATACGCAGTATTTT. Translating it yields CASRRRGSGRAYTDTQYF.

The chain combines TRBV19 with TRBJ2-2; 9 nucleotides align to TRBD1. Trimming cost V 7 bases and J 1 base; bases outside gene matches: 1. The CDR3 is 14 residues long. Looked up from germline, CDR1 is LNHDA and CDR2 is SQIVND (reference sequence). The CDR3 here is CASKGQGNTGELFF. The CDR3 DNA reads TGTGCCAGTAAGGGACAGGGGAACACCGGGGAGCTGTTTTTT.

This chain connects TRBV9 to TRBJ1-4; TRBD1 matches 10 bases. The CDR3 runs 15 residues. CDR1 and CDR2 (germline): SGDLS, YYNGEE. The ends lost 0 bases at V and 6 bases at J; junction bases unmatched: 2. The CDR3 here is CASSVEGTGDEKLFF. In DNA form, the CDR3 reads TGTGCCAGCAGCGTAGAGGGGACAGGGGATGAAAAACTGTTTTTT.

The gene calls are TRBV10-1 and TRBJ2-3; 7 positions match TRBD2. Germline CDR1 reads WNHNN; CDR2 reads SYGVQD (reference sequence). There are 16 residues in the CDR3. V gave up 5 bases and J gave up 0 bases; unmatched junction bases: 8. CDR3 in amino acids: CASSPSGRGSTDTQYF. The CDR3 DNA reads TGCGCCAGCAGTCCTAGCGGACGGGGAAGCACAGATACGCAGTATTTT.

The chain links TRBV11-2 to TRBJ2-7; D is perhaps TRBD1 (6 bases). Germline lookup yields CDR1 SGHAT and CDR2 FQNNGV. This CDR3 is built from 14 residues. Trimming pared 6 bases from V and 0 bases from J, leaving 12 bases between. The DNA for the CDR3 is TGTGCCAGCAGTAAGGGACACAGCTCCTACGAGCAGTACTTC. It is translated as CASSKGHSSYEQYF.

This chain links TRBV7-2 with TRBJ1-1; D call uncertain. CDR3 length equals 15 residues. The germline V gene has CDR1 SGHTA and CDR2 FQGNSA. Trimming removed 5 bases from V and 5 bases from J, with 18 bases in between. The DNA of the CDR3 is TGTGCCAGCAGCCCCGGGATCCCTGAGCAAACTGAAGCTTTCTTT. Protein product: CASSPGIPEQTEAFF.

This chain links TRBV4-2 with TRBJ1-6, with D uncertain. Germline values: CDR1 LGHNA, CDR2 YNFKEQ. The CDR3 loop spans 12 amino acids. Trimming cost V 2 bases and J 6 bases, with 2 bases left between them. CDR3 amino acids: CASSQRNSPLHF. For the CDR3, the DNA is TGTGCCAGCAGCCAACGTAATTCACCCCTCCACTTT.

The genes are TRBV6-5 and TRBJ1-2; the D gene is possibly TRBD1 (6 bases). CDR1 MNHEY and CDR2 SVGAGI come from the germline V gene. The CDR3 length is 13 residues. Trimming shortened V by 6 bases and J by 8 bases, and 16 bases separated the two germline ends. This CDR3 reads CASSHNRDGGYTF. In DNA, the CDR3 is TGTGCCAGCAGCCATAACAGGGACGGGGGCTACACCTTC.

J is TRBJ2-3 and V is TRBV5-4; a possible D gene is TRBD2 (7 bases). V lost 2 bases and J lost 2, with 12 bases in between. CDR1 and CDR2 from the germline V gene are SGHNT and YYREEE (reference sequence). This CDR3 region has 15 residues. The CDR3 spells CASSFRGGPTDTQYF. DNA for the CDR3: TGTGCCAGCAGCTTCCGCGGGGGCCCCACAGATACGCAGTATTTT.

About this clone itself: Other DNA sequences in the same sample also yield this CDR3. This chain joins TRBV19 and TRBJ1-1, with D perhaps matching TRBD1 (6 bases). The CDR3 is made up of 14 amino acids. CDR1 and CDR2 from the germline V gene are LNHDA and SQIVND (reference sequence). Trimming shortened V by 3 bases and J by 1 base, and 9 bases separated the two germline ends. The CDR3 region is CASSIVGGNTEAFF. CDR3 nucleotide sequence: TGTGCCAGTAGTATTGTAGGGGGGAACACTGAAGCTTTCTTT.

This clone has just one count. The chain recombines TRBV2 with TRBJ1-3; no reliable D call. The V end was cut by 5 bases, the J end by 4 bases, with 15 bases between. The CDR3 has 15 amino acids. CDR1 SNHLY and CDR2 FYNNEI come from the germline V gene. The CDR3 bases are TGTGCCAGCAGTTTTCTCGCGGCGATGGGAAACACCATATATTTT. Protein product: CASSFLAAMGNTIYF.

The CDR3 sequence: CASSYRDREYEQYF. The CDR3 coding sequence is TGTGCCAGCAGTTACCGGGACAGGGAATACGAGCAGTACTTC. V and J are TRBV9 and TRBJ2-7; 9 nucleotides align to TRBD1. This CDR3 is 14 amino acids long. Germline V lookup: CDR1 SGDLS, CDR2 YYNGEE. Trimming cost V 5 bases and J 4 bases; bases outside gene matches: 7.

This chain links TRBV19 with TRBJ1-3, with 7 bases identical to TRBD1. V lost 3 bases and J lost 2; bases outside the gene matches: 10. CDR3 length: 17 amino acids. CDR1 and CDR2 (germline): LNHDA, SQIVND (reference sequence). In nucleotides, the CDR3 is TGTGCCAGTAGTATCCAAGCGCTAGGACAGGCTGGAAACACCATATATTTT. Its translation: CASSIQALGQAGNTIYF.

The CDR3 loop is CATSGRPSSGRTYEQYF. CDR3 bases: TGTGCTACCTCGGGACGTCCGTCTAGCGGGAGGACCTACGAGCAGTACTTC. This rearrangement joins TRBV12-5 to TRBJ2-7, with 11 bases lining up with TRBD2. The CDR3 runs to 17 residues. Germline CDR1 is LGHNT and CDR2 is FRNRAP. The V segment lost 10 bases and the J segment 2 bases; nucleotides outside the gene matches: 16.

The chain carries TRBV27 and TRBJ2-7; 12 bases are a match to TRBD1. The trim removed 8 bases at V and 7 bases at J, leaving 12 bases unmatched. The CDR3 contains 15 residues. CDR1 and CDR2 (germline): MNHEY, SMNVEV (reference sequence). The CDR3 coding sequence is TGTGCCAGCGGCCGCTCCGGGACAGGGGGCTTTGAGCAGTACTTC. This codes for CASGRSGTGGFEQYF.

The chain combines TRBV5-6 with TRBJ2-2; D unresolved. This CDR3 contains 12 residues. In germline, CDR1 is SGHDT, CDR2 YYEEEE. Trimming took 4 bases from V and 4 from J, leaving 5 bases between them. The CDR3 reads CASSPGTGELFF. The CDR3 DNA is TGTGCCAGCAGCCCAGGCACCGGGGAGCTGTTTTTT.

This clone has just a few counts. The chain carries TRBV29-1 and TRBJ2-5, with 13 bases matching TRBD2. Trimming took 7 bases from V and 0 from J; bases not matched to a gene: 8. This CDR3 is 16 amino acids long. Germline assignment: CDR1 SQVTM and CDR2 ANQGSEA. CDR3 in DNA: TGCAGCGCCCTCGGACTAGCGGGAGAGTACCAAGAGACCCAGTACTTC. It is translated as CSALGLAGEYQETQYF.

The J gene is TRBJ2-7, the V gene TRBV11-2, with a tentative D call TRBD1 (5 bases). V lost 6 bases, J lost 0 bases, and 12 bases lay in between. The CDR3 consists of 14 residues. Germline values: CDR1 SGHAT, CDR2 FQNNGV. CDR3 sequence reads: CASRATGGSYEQYF. In nucleotides, the CDR3 is TGTGCCAGCAGAGCTACAGGCGGCTCCTACGAGCAGTACTTC.

The chain couples TRBV15 to TRBJ2-5, with 9 bases fitting TRBD1. CDR1 LNHNV and CDR2 YYDKDF come from the germline V gene (reference sequence). The V segment lost 1 base and the J segment 5 bases; nucleotides outside the gene matches: 8. The CDR3 is 16 amino acids. CDR3 amino acids: CATSRAGTGLLETQYF. The CDR3 nucleotides are TGTGCCACCAGCAGAGCTGGGACAGGGCTTCTTGAGACCCAGTACTTC.

The rearrangement links TRBV28 to TRBJ1-2, with TRBD1 identical over 7 bases. Germline CDR1 and CDR2: MDHEN and SYDVKM. The J segment lost 5 bases and the V segment lost 7 bases, leaving 7 bases of the junction unmatched. The CDR3 spans 13 residues. CDR3 in DNA: TGTGCCAGCACCCCGGGACAGCGTTATGGCTACACCTTC. Its translation: CASTPGQRYGYTF.

The V gene is TRBV30, the J gene TRBJ1-2; possibly TRBD1 for D (6 bases). V lost 0 bases and J lost 6, with 17 bases in between. The CDR3 contains 15 residues. Germline V lookup: CDR1 GTSNPN, CDR2 SVGIG (reference sequence). DNA for the CDR3: TGTGCCTGGAGTGTAATGGCAGGGGCATATGATGGCTACACCTTC. This sequence encodes CAWSVMAGAYDGYTF.

This clone has only a few counts. The chain employs TRBV14 and TRBJ2-3; D may be TRBD1 (5 bases). V lost 0 bases to trimming and J lost 4 bases, with 8 bases between them. Germline V gene data show CDR1 as SGHDN and CDR2 as FVKESK. The CDR3 has 14 residues. The CDR3: CASSQEVGPDTQYF. The CDR3 region has the DNA TGTGCCAGCAGCCAAGAGGTGGGGCCAGATACGCAGTATTTT.